This T cell receptor beta chain was sequenced for a study of blood T cells in healthy people across ages. Broader study findings: Diversity figures derived from one million T cells were judged to underestimate the true value. It was the long-lived donors that had more naive CD4+ cells and higher diversity than aged donors. Roughly linear declines in TCR beta diversity per million T cells occurred with age. Samples with more naive T cells showed higher observed beta diversity.

With regard to this clonotype: No antigen is known for it.

A second PCR, run for roughly 7 to 11 cycles, used a sample-barcoded 5' primer plus a J-beta primer mix. TCRdb called the 5' RACE reads again in MiXCR, with one record for every CDR3 protein. The sample records roughly 700,000 distinct CDR3 sequences, around 32% being singletons. This CDR3 region has 15 residues. Trimming took 3 bases from V and 0 from J, leaving 11 bases between them. Germline V lookup: CDR1 SGHTA, CDR2 FQGNSA. The chain recombines TRBV7-2 with TRBJ2-5, with D possibly called TRBD1 or TRBD2 (5 bases each). This TCR derives from a woman of 80 years or more in good health. The specimen was blood. The CDR3 loop reads CASSFRDGNQETQYF. CDR3 nucleotides: TGTGCCAGCAGCTTTCGGGACGGAAACCAAGAGACCCAGTACTTC.